The next 29 T cell receptor beta chains were all read from a single sample in a study of somatic mutations in cytotoxic T cells in rheumatoid arthritis. Produced via immunoSEQ multiplex PCR; TCRdb's table is partial and in-frame only. The sample yields under 20,000 clones, approximately 80% seen once. Source material: CD8+ T cells sorted from blood. These receptor sequences come from an adult with rheumatoid arthritis.

In its sample, this clone was seen a few times. The V call is TRBV5-8, the J call TRBJ2-1; 9 bases map to TRBD1. This CDR3 region has 15 residues. The V gene end was trimmed by 2 bases and the J gene end by 2 bases; junction bases not matched to a gene: 2. The V gene's germline CDR1 is SGHTS and CDR2 YDEGEE. The CDR3 nucleotides are TGTGCCAGCAGCTTTGGGGACAGGGCCTACAATGAGCAGTTCTTC. As protein: CASSFGDRAYNEQFF.

V is TRBV10-3 and J is TRBJ2-3, with D uncertain. Germline CDR1 ENHRY, CDR2 SYGVKD. The CDR3 is made up of 14 amino acids. Trimming left V 0 bases short and J 2 bases short, with 6 bases between. Written as DNA, the CDR3 is TGTGCCATCAGTGAGTCGGCAGTCACAGATACGCAGTATTTT. It yields the protein CAISESAVTDTQYF.

V and J are TRBV4-1 and TRBJ1-5, with D unresolved. CDR1 MGHRA and CDR2 YSYEKL come from the germline V gene. The CDR3 consists of 16 residues. Trimming took off 0 bases at V and 0 bases at J, with 9 bases between the two ends. CDR3: CASSQEEALSNQPQHF. The CDR3 nucleotides read TGCGCCAGCAGCCAAGAAGAGGCTCTTAGCAATCAGCCCCAGCATTTT.

The chain couples TRBV5-8 to TRBJ2-5; D is perhaps TRBD1 (6 bases). Germline V gene data show CDR1 as SGHTS and CDR2 as YDEGEE. Trimming removed 3 bases from V and 2 bases from J, with 14 bases in between. The CDR3 spans 15 residues. CDR3 loop: CASSWAGTLQETQYF. CDR3 coding DNA: TGTGCCAGCAGCTGGGCTGGGACACTACAAGAGACCCAGTACTTC.

The gene calls are TRBV27 and TRBJ2-7; 10 nucleotides match TRBD1. V lost 5 bases and J lost 3; bases outside the gene matches: 4. The germline CDR1 and CDR2 sequences are MNHEY and SMNVEV (reference sequence). This CDR3 contains 14 residues. This chain's CDR3 is CASSRTGGDYEQYF. The CDR3 DNA follows: TGTGCCAGCAGTCGGACAGGGGGGGACTACGAGCAGTACTTC.

The rearrangement uses TRBV4-1 and TRBJ2-1, with 14 nucleotides matching TRBD2. The CDR3 extends over 16 amino acids. Germline CDR1 and CDR2: MGHRA and YSYEKL. The V segment lost 4 bases and the J segment 6 bases; nucleotides outside the gene matches: 5. CDR3 amino acids: CASSRGTSGSINEQFF. The CDR3 DNA sequence: TGCGCCAGCAGCCGCGGGACTAGCGGGAGTATCAATGAGCAGTTCTTC.

J is TRBJ1-3 and V is TRBV9; maybe TRBD1 (5 bases). CDR1 and CDR2 (germline): SGDLS, YYNGEE. The V and J ends lost 6 bases and 0 bases respectively, with 28 bases between them. This CDR3 is built from 20 residues. The CDR3 loop is CASTRGQGTTQSFSGNTIYF. For the CDR3, the DNA is TGTGCCAGCACACGAGGGCAAGGGACTACCCAATCTTTCTCTGGAAACACCATATATTTT. The full variable domain, its missing parts supplied by reference TRBV9 and TRBJ1-3, is DSGVTQTPKHLITATGQRVTLRCSPRSGDLSVYWYQQSLDQGLQFLIQYYNGEERAKGNILERFSAQQFPDLHSELNLSSLELGDSALYFCASTRGQGTTQSFSGNTIYFGEGSWLTVV.

The rearrangement uses TRBV7-9 and TRBJ1-2, with D unclear. This CDR3 has 14 amino acids. V shed 5 bases and J shed 5 bases, with 15 bases lying between them. Germline V lookup: CDR1 SEHNR, CDR2 FQNEAQ (reference sequence). CDR3 residues: CASSVGVLGYGYTF. The CDR3 nucleotides are TGTGCCAGCAGCGTCGGGGTGCTCGGGTATGGCTACACCTTC.

The chain couples TRBV5-6 to TRBJ2-7; TRBD2 aligns across 9 bases. Germline V lookup: CDR1 SGHDT, CDR2 YYEEEE. The CDR3 is 15 residues long. V shed 0 bases and J 4 bases; nucleotides not matched to a gene: 5. CDR3 residues: CASSLVPSGTYEQYF. Here the CDR3 DNA reads TGTGCCAGCAGCTTGGTACCTAGCGGGACGTACGAGCAGTACTTC.

CDR3 loop: CASSYSGTYEQYF. The CDR3 nucleotides are TGTGCCAGCAGCTATAGCGGGACCTACGAGCAGTACTTC. This chain uses TRBV5-6 with TRBJ2-7; 8 nucleotides agree with TRBD2. V trimming: 3 bases; J trimming: 2 bases; junction bases outside the gene matches: 1. This CDR3 is built from 13 residues. Germline V gene lookup returns CDR1 SGHDT and CDR2 YYEEEE.

The genes are TRBV5-1 and TRBJ2-7; 13 bases fit TRBD2. The V gene end was trimmed by 4 bases and the J gene end by 0 bases; junction bases not matched to a gene: 7. This CDR3 has 17 residues. CDR1 is SGHRS, CDR2 YFSETQ, per germline. CDR3 in amino acids: CASSPGLAGESSYEQYF. CDR3 in DNA: TGCGCCAGCAGCCCCGGACTAGCGGGGGAAAGCTCCTACGAGCAGTACTTC.

The J gene is TRBJ2-5, the V gene TRBV2, with TRBD2 as a possible D gene (5 bases). CDR1 is SNHLY and CDR2 is FYNNEI in the germline V gene. Trimming left V 7 bases short and J 3 bases short, with 15 bases between. The CDR3 totals 14 residues. CDR3 residues: CASIRTGLKETQYF. The CDR3 bases are TGTGCCAGCATTAGGACTGGCTTGAAAGAGACCCAGTACTTC.

A word on this clone: Additional DNA sequences in this sample encode the identical CDR3. V is TRBV7-9 and J is TRBJ2-5; D remains ambiguous. CDR1 is SEHNR, CDR2 FQNEAQ, per germline (reference sequence). CDR3 length: 11 residues. The ends were cut back, 5 bases at V and 9 bases at J, with 10 bases in the middle. CDR3 region: CASSPGGPQYF. The DNA of the CDR3 is TGTGCCAGCAGCCCCGGTGGGCCCCAGTACTTC.

The V and J genes are TRBV12-2 and TRBJ2-7. TRBV12-2 is labeled a pseudogene. This CDR3 has 15 amino acids. The DNA of the CDR3 is TGTGCAAGTCGCTTACATCGGGGACCGACCTACGAGCAGTACTTC. Translated: CASRLHRGPTYEQYF.

This chain uses TRBV18 with TRBJ2-3, with 7 nucleotides matching TRBD2. CDR3 length: 18 amino acids. CDR1 is KGHSH, CDR2 LQKENI, per germline. Unmatched junction bases numbered 19, after V lost 3 bases and J lost 7 bases. The CDR3 DNA reads as TGTGCCAGCTCACCCGGGGGAGCGGGGAGAAACCCACACCATACGCAGTATTTT. This translates into CASSPGGAGRNPHHTQYF.

The table lists this clone with a count of one. The chain is built from TRBV6-1 and TRBJ1-1; 7 bases fit TRBD1. This CDR3 comprises 15 residues. J lost 1 base, V lost 4 bases, and 6 bases had no gene match. CDR1 MNHNS and CDR2 SASEGT come from the germline V gene. CDR3 loop: CASSVRGRSNTEAFF. DNA of the CDR3: TGTGCCAGCAGTGTGAGGGGGCGGTCGAACACTGAAGCTTTCTTT.

The rearrangement joins TRBV4-2 to TRBJ2-1; D uncertain. V was cut by 0 bases and J by 0 bases, with 6 bases left in between. There are 15 residues in the CDR3. The germline V gene has CDR1 LGHNA and CDR2 YNFKEQ. CDR3 protein: CASSQDLYSYNEQFF. CDR3 DNA: TGTGCCAGCAGCCAAGATCTGTACTCCTACAATGAGCAGTTCTTC.

The chain recombines TRBV5-4 with TRBJ1-1; TRBD1 might be the D (6 bases). Germline CDR1 is SGHNT and CDR2 is YYREEE (reference sequence). The CDR3 has 14 residues. Trimming removed 4 bases from V and 2 bases from J, with 12 bases in between. In nucleotides, the CDR3 is TGTGCCAGCAGCCTCAGGGGACAAAACACTGAAGCTTTCTTT. Its translation: CASSLRGQNTEAFF.

The J gene is TRBJ2-3, the V gene TRBV9, with 9 bases matching TRBD1. Looked up from germline, CDR1 is SGDLS and CDR2 is YYNGEE. The CDR3 length is 20 residues. V gave up 5 bases and J gave up 2 bases; unmatched junction bases: 21. As DNA, the CDR3 is TGTGCCAGCAGTACTAATCGGGAAACAGGGGGCGAATCCCCCACAGATACGCAGTATTTT. Its protein is CASSTNRETGGESPTDTQYF.

The genes are TRBV4-3 and TRBJ2-3; TRBD2 agrees at 16 bases. The V and J ends lost 3 bases and 4 bases, in that order; junction bases with no gene match: 16. The CDR3 is 21 residues long. Germline CDR1 is LGHNA and CDR2 is YSLEER. CDR3 nucleotides: TGCGCCAGCAGCCATCGAACCGGGACTAGCGGGGGGGCCGTCCCCCCAGATACGCAGTATTTT. Protein sequence: CASSHRTGTSGGAVPPDTQYF.

V usage is TRBV6-1 and J usage is TRBJ2-1; 7 bases are shared with TRBD1. With V trimmed by 6 bases and J by 5 bases, 4 bases remained unmatched. Germline values: CDR1 MNHNS, CDR2 SASEGT. The CDR3 has 13 amino acids. The CDR3 reads CASSLTGNNEQFF. The CDR3 DNA is TGTGCCAGCAGCCTGACAGGGAACAATGAGCAGTTCTTC.

V is TRBV27 and J is TRBJ2-1; D is perhaps TRBD1 or TRBD2 (5 bases each). The V and J ends lost 2 bases and 0 bases respectively, with 14 bases between them. In germline, CDR1 is MNHEY, CDR2 SMNVEV (reference sequence). The CDR3 is 17 residues long. CDR3 in amino acids: CASSLGDRYSSYNEQFF. Here the CDR3 DNA reads TGTGCCAGCAGTTTAGGGGACCGATATAGCTCCTACAATGAGCAGTTCTTC.

The chain joins TRBV5-4 to TRBJ2-1; the D gene is possibly TRBD1 (5 bases). The CDR3 sequence is 15 residues long. Germline CDR1 and CDR2: SGHNT and YYREEE (reference sequence). Trimming cost V 10 bases and J 4 bases, with 21 bases left between them. The CDR3 nucleotides are TGTGCCTCCCAAGCTTATAGGGGTAGATACAATGAGCAGTTCTTC. Translating it yields CASQAYRGRYNEQFF.

The chain joins TRBV4-3 to TRBJ2-1; D possibly uses TRBD1 or TRBD2 (6 bases each). The germline V gene encodes CDR1 LGHNA and CDR2 YSLEER. The CDR3 is 16 amino acids. V was cut by 0 bases and J by 4 bases, with 13 bases left in between. The CDR3, as DNA: TGCGCCAGCAGCCAAGATAGAGGGGGGATTTACAATGAGCAGTTCTTC. It translates to CASSQDRGGIYNEQFF.

The chain combines TRBV28 with TRBJ2-1; no clear D. There are 14 residues in the CDR3. V lost 4 bases to trimming and J lost 6 bases, with 13 bases between them. Germline V gene sequence: CDR1 MDHEN, CDR2 SYDVKM. DNA of the CDR3: TGTGCCAGCAGTTCCGTCGTGGTCGGCAATGAGCAGTTCTTC. Translating it yields CASSSVVVGNEQFF. Complete variable domain (other parts from reference TRBV28 and TRBJ2-1): DVKVTQSSRYLVKRTGEKVFLECVQDMDHENMFWYRQDPGLGLRLIYFSYDVKMKEKGDIPEGYSVSREKKERFSLILESASTNQTSMYLCASSSVVVGNEQFFGPGTRLTVL.

The V call is TRBV7-3, the J call TRBJ2-2; 10 positions agree with TRBD1. The CDR3 is made up of 18 amino acids. Germline CDR1 reads SGHTA; CDR2 reads FQGTGA. With V trimmed by 1 base and J by 4 bases, 9 bases remained unmatched. CDR3: CASSLNTPGQGLTGELFF. The CDR3 DNA reads as TGTGCCAGCAGCTTAAATACACCGGGACAGGGGCTCACCGGGGAGCTGTTTTTT.

This clone was counted a few times. This rearrangement joins TRBV9 to TRBJ2-1, with 8 bases fitting TRBD2. Germline assignment: CDR1 SGDLS and CDR2 YYNGEE. V lost 6 bases to trimming and J lost 3 bases; unmatched junction nucleotides: 5. This CDR3 region has 14 residues. The CDR3 coding sequence is TGTGCCAGCAACGGTGGGACTAGCTACAATGAGCAGTTCTTC. Translated: CASNGGTSYNEQFF.

CDR3 DNA: TGCAGCGTTGAGGGGACAGGGACCCGTAGTTACGAGCAGTACTTC. Translating gives CSVEGTGTRSYEQYF. V and J are TRBV29-1 and TRBJ2-7; 9 bases map to TRBD1. Per germline, CDR1 SQVTM and CDR2 ANQGSEA. V lost 3 bases and J lost 4; bases outside the gene matches: 10. The CDR3 is 15 residues long.

V is TRBV4-3 and J is TRBJ2-1; the D gene could be TRBD1 or TRBD2 (5 bases each). The CDR3 contains 16 residues. V lost 4 bases, J lost 9 bases, and 22 bases lay in between. Germline CDR1 is LGHNA and CDR2 is YSLEER. DNA of the CDR3: TGCGCCAGCAGCCCCGACGGTGAGGGACCCGCAGGTGAGCAGTTCTTC. Translated: CASSPDGEGPAGEQFF.